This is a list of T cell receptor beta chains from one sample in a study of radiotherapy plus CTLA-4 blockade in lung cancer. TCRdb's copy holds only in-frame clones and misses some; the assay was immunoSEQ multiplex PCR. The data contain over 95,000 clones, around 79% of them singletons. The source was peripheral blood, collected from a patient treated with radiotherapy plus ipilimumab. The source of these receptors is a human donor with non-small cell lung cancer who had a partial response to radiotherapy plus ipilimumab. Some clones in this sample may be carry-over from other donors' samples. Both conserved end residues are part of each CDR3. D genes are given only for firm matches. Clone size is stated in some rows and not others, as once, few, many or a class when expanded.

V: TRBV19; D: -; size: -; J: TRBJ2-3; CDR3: CASSISGRIDTQYF; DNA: TGTGCCAGTAGTATATCTGGGAGGATCGATACGCAGTATTTT
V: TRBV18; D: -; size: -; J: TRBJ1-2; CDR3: CASSPQTGYGYTF; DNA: TGTGCCAGCTCACCACAAACAGGATATGGCTACACCTTC
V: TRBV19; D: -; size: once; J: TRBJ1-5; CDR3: CASSQGGDQPQHF; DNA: TGTGCCAGTAGTCAAGGAGGGGATCAGCCCCAGCATTTT
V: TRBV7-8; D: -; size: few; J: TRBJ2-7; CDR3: CASSLSRRVGEQYF; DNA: TGTGCCAGCAGCTTATCCCGCAGGGTTGGAGAGCAGTACTTC
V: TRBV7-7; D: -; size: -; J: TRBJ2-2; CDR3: CASSWDTNTGELFF; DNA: TGTGCCAGCAGTTGGGACACGAACACCGGGGAGCTGTTTTTT
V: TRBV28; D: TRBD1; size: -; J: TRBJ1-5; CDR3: CASGSSGTGNQPQHF; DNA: TGTGCCAGCGGGTCTTCCGGGACAGGGAATCAGCCCCAGCATTTT
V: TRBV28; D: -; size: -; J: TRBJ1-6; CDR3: CASSPGGGGAGANSPLHF; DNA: TGTGCCAGCAGCCCGGGGGGAGGGGGGGCCGGCGCTAATTCACCCCTCCACTTT
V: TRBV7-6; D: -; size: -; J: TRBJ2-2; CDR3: CASSLAVGLINTGELFF; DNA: TGTGCCAGCAGCTTAGCGGTGGGGCTCATCAACACCGGGGAGCTGTTTTTT
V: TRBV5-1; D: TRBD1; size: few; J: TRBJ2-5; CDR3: CASSEGTGGAETQYF; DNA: TGCGCCAGCAGCGAAGGGACAGGGGGCGCGGAGACCCAGTACTTC
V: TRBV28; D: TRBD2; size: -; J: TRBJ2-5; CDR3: CASSPPRTSGQETQYF; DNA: TGTGCCAGCAGCCCCCCACGGACTAGCGGACAAGAGACCCAGTACTTC
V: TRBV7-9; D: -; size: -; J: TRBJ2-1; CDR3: CASSLAGSSDGDEQFF; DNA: TGTGCCAGCAGCTTAGCGGGGAGCTCGGACGGCGATGAGCAGTTCTTC
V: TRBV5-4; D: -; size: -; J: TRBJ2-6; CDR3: CASRPDPGIGANVLTF; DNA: TGTGCCAGCAGGCCAGACCCAGGGATAGGGGCCAACGTCCTGACTTTC
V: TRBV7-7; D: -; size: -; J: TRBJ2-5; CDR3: CASSRQIVETQYF; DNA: TGTGCCAGCAGCCGACAGATCGTGGAGACCCAGTACTTC
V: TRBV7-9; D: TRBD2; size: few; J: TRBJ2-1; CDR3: CASSYGGLAGRYHDNEQFF; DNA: TGTGCCAGCAGCTATGGGGGACTAGCGGGACGGTACCATGACAATGAGCAGTTCTTC
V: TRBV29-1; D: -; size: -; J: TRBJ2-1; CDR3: CGGTRSHNEQFF; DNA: TGCGGCGGGACAAGGAGTCACAATGAGCAGTTCTTC
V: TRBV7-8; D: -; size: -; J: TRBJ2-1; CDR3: CASSLSPAGSEGKNEQFF; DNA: TGTGCCAGCAGCTTATCGCCCGCGGGCTCGGAAGGTAAGAATGAGCAGTTCTTC
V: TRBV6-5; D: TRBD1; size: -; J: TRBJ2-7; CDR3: CASSYSFGQGYEQYF; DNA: TGTGCCAGCAGTTACTCGTTTGGACAGGGCTACGAGCAGTACTTC
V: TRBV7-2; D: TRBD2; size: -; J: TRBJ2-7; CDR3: CASSPGTSVKSEQYF; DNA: TGTGCCAGCAGCCCTGGGACTAGCGTAAAGAGCGAGCAGTACTTC
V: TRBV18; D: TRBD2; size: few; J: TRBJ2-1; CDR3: CASSPRTSGGANEQFF; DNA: TGTGCCAGCTCACCCCGTACTAGCGGGGGGGCCAATGAGCAGTTCTTC
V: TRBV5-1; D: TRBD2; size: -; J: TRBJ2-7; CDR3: CASGTSGSGYEQYF; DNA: TGCGCCAGCGGAACTAGCGGGAGTGGTTACGAGCAGTACTTC
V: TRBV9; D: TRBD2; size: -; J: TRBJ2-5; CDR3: CASSAGSGAAQETQYF; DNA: TGTGCCAGCAGCGCAGGTAGCGGGGCAGCCCAAGAGACCCAGTACTTC
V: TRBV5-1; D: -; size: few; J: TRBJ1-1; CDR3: CASSPGDGGNTEAFF; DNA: TGCGCCAGCAGCCCGGGGGACGGCGGGAACACTGAAGCTTTCTTT
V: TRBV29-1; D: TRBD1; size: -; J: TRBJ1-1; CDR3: CSVEQGEEAFF; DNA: TGCAGCGTTGAACAGGGGGAGGAAGCTTTCTTT
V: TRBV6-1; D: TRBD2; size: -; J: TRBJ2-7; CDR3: CASRGTSGRVNEQYF; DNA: TGTGCCAGCAGAGGGACTAGCGGGAGGGTGAACGAGCAGTACTTC
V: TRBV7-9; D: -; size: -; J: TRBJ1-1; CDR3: CASSLNEANTEAFF; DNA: TGTGCCAGCAGTTTAAACGAGGCGAACACTGAAGCTTTCTTT
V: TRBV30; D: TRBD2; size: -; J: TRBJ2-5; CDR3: CAWSALAGGQDKETQYF; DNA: TGTGCCTGGAGTGCTCTAGCGGGGGGGCAGGATAAGGAGACCCAGTACTTC
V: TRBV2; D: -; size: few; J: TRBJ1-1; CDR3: CASTQGPEAFF; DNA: TGTGCCAGCACCCAGGGGCCTGAAGCTTTCTTT
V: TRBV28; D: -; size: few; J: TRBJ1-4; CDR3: CASGLREKLFF; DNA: TGTGCCAGCGGTTTGAGGGAAAAACTGTTTTTT
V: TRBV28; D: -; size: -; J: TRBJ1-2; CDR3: CASSSSPGYYGYTF; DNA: TGTGCCAGCAGTTCCTCCCCAGGGTACTATGGCTACACCTTC
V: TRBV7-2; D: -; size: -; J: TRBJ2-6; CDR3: CASSLRATGEGSGANVLTF; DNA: TGTGCCAGCAGCTTACGAGCGACAGGGGAGGGCTCTGGGGCCAACGTCCTGACTTTC
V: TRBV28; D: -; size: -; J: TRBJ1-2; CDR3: CAGQGYDGYTF; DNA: TGTGCCGGGCAGGGGTACGATGGCTACACCTTC
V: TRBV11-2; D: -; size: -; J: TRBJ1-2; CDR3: CASSLGGPDGVGYTF; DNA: TGTGCCAGCAGCTTAGGGGGGCCGGACGGGGTTGGCTACACCTTC
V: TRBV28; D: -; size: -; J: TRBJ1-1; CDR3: CASSLKELFRGSTEAFF; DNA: TGTGCCAGCAGCCTCAAGGAGTTATTCAGGGGCAGCACTGAAGCTTTCTTT
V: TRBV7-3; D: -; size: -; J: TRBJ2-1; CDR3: CASSSGGAYNEQFF; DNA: TGTGCCAGCAGCTCTGGCGGGGCATACAATGAGCAGTTCTTC
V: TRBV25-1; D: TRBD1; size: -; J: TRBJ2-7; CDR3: CASTGQGAYEQYF; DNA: TGTGCCAGCACTGGACAGGGGGCCTACGAGCAGTACTTC
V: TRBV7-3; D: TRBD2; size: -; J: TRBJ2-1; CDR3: CASSRVTSGASYNEQFF; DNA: TGTGCCAGCAGTCGCGTGACTAGCGGAGCCTCCTACAATGAGCAGTTCTTC
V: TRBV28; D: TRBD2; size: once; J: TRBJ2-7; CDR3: CASSRGGHGSYEQYF; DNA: TGTGCCAGCAGTCGGGGGGGACACGGTTCCTACGAGCAGTACTTC
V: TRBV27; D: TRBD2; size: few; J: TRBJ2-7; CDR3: CASSPIAGGYPYEQYF; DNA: TGTGCCAGCAGCCCCATAGCGGGAGGTTACCCCTACGAGCAGTACTTC
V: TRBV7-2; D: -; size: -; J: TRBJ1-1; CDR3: CASSLSRNTEAFF; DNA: TGTGCCAGCAGCTTATCCAGGAACACTGAAGCTTTCTTT
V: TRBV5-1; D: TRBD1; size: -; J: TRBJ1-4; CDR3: CASSSGTGYEKLFF; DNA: TGCGCCAGCAGCTCCGGGACAGGATATGAAAAACTGTTTTTT
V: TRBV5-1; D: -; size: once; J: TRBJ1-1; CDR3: CASSSGENTEAFF; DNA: TGCGCCAGCAGCTCCGGGGAGAACACTGAAGCTTTCTTT
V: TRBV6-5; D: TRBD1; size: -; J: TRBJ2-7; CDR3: CASSPADREREQYF; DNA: TGTGCCAGCAGTCCCGCCGACAGGGAGAGGGAGCAGTACTTC
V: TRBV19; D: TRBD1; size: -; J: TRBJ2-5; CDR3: CASSITGGKETQYF; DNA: TGTGCCAGTAGCATAACAGGGGGCAAGGAGACCCAGTACTTC
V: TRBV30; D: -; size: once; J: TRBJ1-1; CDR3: CAWSDTGFTEAFF; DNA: TGTGCCTGGAGCGATACAGGGTTCACTGAAGCTTTCTTT
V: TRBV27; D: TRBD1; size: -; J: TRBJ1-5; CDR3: CASRSGTGEDQPQHF; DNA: TGTGCCAGCAGATCTGGGACAGGGGAAGATCAGCCCCAGCATTTT
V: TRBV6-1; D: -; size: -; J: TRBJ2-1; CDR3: CASSWGYNNEQFF; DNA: TGTGCCAGCAGTTGGGGCTATAACAATGAGCAGTTCTTC
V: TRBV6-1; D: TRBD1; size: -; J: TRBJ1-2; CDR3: CASSLRDRRSGGYTF; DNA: TGTGCCAGCAGTCTCCGGGACAGGCGATCGGGGGGCTACACCTTC
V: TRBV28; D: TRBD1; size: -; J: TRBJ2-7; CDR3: CASKRGGQGLYEQYF; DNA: TGTGCCAGCAAGAGGGGGGGACAGGGTTTATACGAGCAGTACTTC
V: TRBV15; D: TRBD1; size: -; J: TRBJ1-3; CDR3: CATSRIFRDRAGNTIYF; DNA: TGTGCCACCAGCAGGATATTCCGGGACAGGGCTGGAAACACCATATATTTT
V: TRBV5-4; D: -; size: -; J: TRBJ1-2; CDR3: CASRGAKAPGYGYTF; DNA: TGTGCCAGCAGGGGGGCGAAGGCCCCGGGGTATGGCTACACCTTC
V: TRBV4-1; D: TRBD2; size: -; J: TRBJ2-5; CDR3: CASSHSAGAGGQETQYF; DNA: TGCGCCAGCAGCCACTCAGCCGGGGCGGGAGGACAAGAGACCCAGTACTTC
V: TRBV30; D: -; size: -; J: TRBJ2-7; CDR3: CAWAQARGQYF; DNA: TGTGCCTGGGCGCAGGCTCGTGGGCAGTACTTC
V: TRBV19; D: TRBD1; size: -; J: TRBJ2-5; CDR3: CASSIIGARTGGPQETQYF; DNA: TGTGCCAGTAGTATAATTGGTGCCCGGACAGGGGGCCCACAAGAGACCCAGTACTTC
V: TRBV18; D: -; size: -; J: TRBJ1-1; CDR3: CASSPGGNTEAFF; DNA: TGTGCCAGCTCACCCGGGGGGAACACTGAAGCTTTCTTT
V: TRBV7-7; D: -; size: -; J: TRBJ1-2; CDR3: CASSHRTEGYGYTF; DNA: TGTGCCAGCAGCCATCGGACGGAGGGCTATGGCTACACCTTC
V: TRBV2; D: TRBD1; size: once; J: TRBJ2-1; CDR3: CASRLDRGGDNEQFF; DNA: TGTGCCAGCAGACTAGACAGGGGTGGTGACAATGAGCAGTTCTTC
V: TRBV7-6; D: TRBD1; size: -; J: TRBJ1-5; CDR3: CASSSPRIVGTATISNQPQHF; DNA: TGTGCCAGCAGCTCCCCGCGAATTGTCGGGACAGCGACTATTAGCAATCAGCCCCAGCATTTT
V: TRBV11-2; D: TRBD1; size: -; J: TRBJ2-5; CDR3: CAPRPGQDSWEQYF; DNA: TGTGCCCCCAGACCGGGACAGGACTCGTGGGAGCAGTACTTC
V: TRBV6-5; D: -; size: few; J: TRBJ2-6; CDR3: CASSYMGGAGANVLTF; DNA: TGTGCCAGCAGTTACATGGGGGGAGCTGGGGCCAACGTCCTGACTTTC